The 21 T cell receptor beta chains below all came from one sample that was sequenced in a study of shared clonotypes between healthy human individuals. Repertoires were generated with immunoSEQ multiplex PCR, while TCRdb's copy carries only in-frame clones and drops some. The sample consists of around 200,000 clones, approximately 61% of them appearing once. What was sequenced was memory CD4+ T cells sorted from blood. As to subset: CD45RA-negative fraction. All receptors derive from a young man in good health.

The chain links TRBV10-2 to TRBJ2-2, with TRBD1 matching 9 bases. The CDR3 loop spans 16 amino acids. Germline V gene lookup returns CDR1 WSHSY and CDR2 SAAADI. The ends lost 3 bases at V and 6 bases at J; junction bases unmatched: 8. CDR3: CASSDTGGAGPGELFF. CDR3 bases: TGCGCCAGCAGTGACACAGGGGGCGCCGGCCCCGGGGAGCTGTTTTTT.

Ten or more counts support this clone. In DNA form, the CDR3 reads TGTGCCATCAGTGACAGAACTGAAGCTTTCTTT. This translates into CAISDRTEAFF. The chain is built from TRBV10-3 and TRBJ1-1; no clear D gene. V dropped 3 bases and J dropped 5 bases, with 4 bases sitting between them. The germline V gene has CDR1 ENHRY and CDR2 SYGVKD. CDR3 length: 11 amino acids.

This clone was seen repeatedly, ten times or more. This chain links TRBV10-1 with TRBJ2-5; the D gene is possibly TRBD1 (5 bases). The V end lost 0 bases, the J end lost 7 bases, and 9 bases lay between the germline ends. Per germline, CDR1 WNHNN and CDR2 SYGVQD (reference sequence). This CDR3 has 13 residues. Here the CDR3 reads CASSESLTGTQYF. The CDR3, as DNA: TGCGCCAGCAGTGAGTCTCTTACAGGGACCCAGTACTTC.

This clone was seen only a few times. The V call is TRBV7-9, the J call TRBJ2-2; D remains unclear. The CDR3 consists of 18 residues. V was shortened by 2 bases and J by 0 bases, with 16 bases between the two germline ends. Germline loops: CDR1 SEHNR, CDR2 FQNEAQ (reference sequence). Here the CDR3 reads CASSLHAWASPNTGELFF. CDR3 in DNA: TGTGCCAGCAGCTTACACGCTTGGGCCAGCCCGAACACCGGGGAGCTGTTTTTT.

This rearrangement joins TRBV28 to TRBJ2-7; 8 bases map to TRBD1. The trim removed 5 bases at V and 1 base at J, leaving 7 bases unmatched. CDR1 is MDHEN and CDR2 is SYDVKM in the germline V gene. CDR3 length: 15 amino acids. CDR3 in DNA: TGTGCCAGCAGTAATACCGGGACAGGATCCTACGAGCAGTACTTC. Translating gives CASSNTGTGSYEQYF.

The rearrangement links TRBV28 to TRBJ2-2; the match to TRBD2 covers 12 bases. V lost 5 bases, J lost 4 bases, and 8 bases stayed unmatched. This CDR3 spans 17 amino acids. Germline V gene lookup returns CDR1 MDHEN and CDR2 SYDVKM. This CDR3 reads CASSPPGTSGPTGELFF. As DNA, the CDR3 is TGTGCCAGCAGTCCCCCCGGGACTAGCGGGCCCACCGGGGAGCTGTTTTTT.

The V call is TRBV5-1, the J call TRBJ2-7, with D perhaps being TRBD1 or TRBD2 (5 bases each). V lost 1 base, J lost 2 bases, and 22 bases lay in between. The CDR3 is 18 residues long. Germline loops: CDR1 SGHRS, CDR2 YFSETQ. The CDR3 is CASSLRAGTTQLAYEQYF. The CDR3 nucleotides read TGCGCCAGCAGCTTGCGTGCTGGGACCACCCAACTGGCCTACGAGCAGTACTTC.

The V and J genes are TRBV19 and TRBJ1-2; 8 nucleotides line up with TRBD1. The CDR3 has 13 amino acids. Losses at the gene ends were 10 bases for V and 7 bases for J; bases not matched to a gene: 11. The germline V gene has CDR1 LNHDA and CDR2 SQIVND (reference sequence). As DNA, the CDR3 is TGTGCCACTTCACAGGGGGGTTTTGGTGGCTACACCTTC. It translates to CATSQGGFGGYTF.

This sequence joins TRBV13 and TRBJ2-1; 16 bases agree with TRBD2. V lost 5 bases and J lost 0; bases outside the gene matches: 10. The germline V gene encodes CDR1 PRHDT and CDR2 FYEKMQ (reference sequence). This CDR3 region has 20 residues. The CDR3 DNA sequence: TGTGCCAGCAGCCCCCGGGGACTAGCGGGAGGGACGAGCTCCTACAATGAGCAGTTCTTC. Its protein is CASSPRGLAGGTSSYNEQFF. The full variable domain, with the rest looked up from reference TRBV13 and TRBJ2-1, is AAGVIQSPRHLIKEKRETATLKCYPIPRHDTVYWYQQGPGQDPQFLISFYEKMQSDKGSIPDRFSAQQFSDYHSELNMSSLELGDSALYFCASSPRGLAGGTSSYNEQFFGPGTRLTVL.

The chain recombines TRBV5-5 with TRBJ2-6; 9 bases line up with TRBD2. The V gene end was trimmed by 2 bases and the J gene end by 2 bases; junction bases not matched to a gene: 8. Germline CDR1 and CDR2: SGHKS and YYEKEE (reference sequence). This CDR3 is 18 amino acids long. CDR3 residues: CASSFIKRGEPGANVLTF. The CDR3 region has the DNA TGTGCCAGCAGCTTTATTAAGCGGGGGGAGCCTGGGGCCAACGTCCTGACTTTC.

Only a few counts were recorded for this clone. CDR3 sequence: CASSFSGRVITDTQYF. CDR3 sequence (DNA): TGCGCCAGCAGCTTTAGCGGGAGGGTAATCACAGATACGCAGTATTTT. V is TRBV5-1 and J is TRBJ2-3, with 11 nucleotides matching TRBD2. The CDR3 has 16 residues. The V gene end was trimmed by 2 bases and the J gene end by 2 bases; junction bases not matched to a gene: 4. CDR1 is SGHRS, CDR2 YFSETQ, per germline.

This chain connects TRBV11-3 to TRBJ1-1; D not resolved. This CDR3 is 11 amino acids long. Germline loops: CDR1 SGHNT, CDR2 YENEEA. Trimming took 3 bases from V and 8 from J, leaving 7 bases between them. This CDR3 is CASSFITEAFF. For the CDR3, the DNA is TGTGCCAGCAGCTTTATCACAGAAGCTTTCTTT.

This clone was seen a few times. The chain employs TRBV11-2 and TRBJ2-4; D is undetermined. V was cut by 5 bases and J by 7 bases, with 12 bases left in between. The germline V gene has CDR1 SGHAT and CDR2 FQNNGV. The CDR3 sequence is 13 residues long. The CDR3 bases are TGTGCCAGCAGCCTTGACACCGCTAACATTCAGTACTTC. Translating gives CASSLDTANIQYF.

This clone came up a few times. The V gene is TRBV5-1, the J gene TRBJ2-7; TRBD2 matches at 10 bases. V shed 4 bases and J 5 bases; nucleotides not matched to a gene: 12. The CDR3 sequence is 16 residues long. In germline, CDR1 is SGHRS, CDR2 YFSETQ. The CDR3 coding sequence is TGCGCCAGCAGCCTCATGGGTCTAGCGGGAGACAACGAGCAGTACTTC. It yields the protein CASSLMGLAGDNEQYF. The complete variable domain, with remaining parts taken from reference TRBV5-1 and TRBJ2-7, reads KAGVTQTPRYLIKTRGQQVTLSCSPISGHRSVSWYQQTPGQGLQFLFEYFSETQRNKGNFPGRFSGRQFSNSRSEMNVSTLELGDSALYLCASSLMGLAGDNEQYFGPGTRLTVT.

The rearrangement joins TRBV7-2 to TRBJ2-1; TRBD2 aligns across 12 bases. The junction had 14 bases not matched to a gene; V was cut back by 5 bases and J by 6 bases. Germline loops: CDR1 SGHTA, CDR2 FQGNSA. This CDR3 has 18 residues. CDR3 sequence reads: CASSVRTSGIGRANEQFF. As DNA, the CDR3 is TGTGCCAGCAGCGTGAGGACTAGCGGGATCGGGCGGGCCAATGAGCAGTTCTTC.

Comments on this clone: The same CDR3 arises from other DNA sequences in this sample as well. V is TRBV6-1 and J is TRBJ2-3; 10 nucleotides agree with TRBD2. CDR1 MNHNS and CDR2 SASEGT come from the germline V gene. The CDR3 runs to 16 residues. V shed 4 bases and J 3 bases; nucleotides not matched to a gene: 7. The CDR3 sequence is CASSVSSGSRTDTQYF. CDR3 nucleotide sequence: TGTGCCAGCAGTGTCTCTAGCGGGAGTAGGACAGATACGCAGTATTTT.

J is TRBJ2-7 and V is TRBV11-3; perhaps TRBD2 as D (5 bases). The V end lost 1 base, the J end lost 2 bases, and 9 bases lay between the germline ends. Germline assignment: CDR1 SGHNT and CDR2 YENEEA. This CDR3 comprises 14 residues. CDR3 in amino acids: CASSLGGLTYEQYF. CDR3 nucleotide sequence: TGTGCCAGCAGCTTAGGCGGACTCACCTACGAGCAGTACTTC.

This CDR3 reads CASSGGAGSYNEQYF. The CDR3 nucleotides are TGTGCCAGCAGCGGGGGAGCGGGATCCTACAACGAGCAGTACTTC. The V and J genes are TRBV9 and TRBJ2-7; 7 bases align to TRBD2. V lost 3 bases and J lost 5; bases outside the gene matches: 11. The length of the CDR3 is 15 residues. From germline, CDR1 is SGDLS and CDR2 YYNGEE.

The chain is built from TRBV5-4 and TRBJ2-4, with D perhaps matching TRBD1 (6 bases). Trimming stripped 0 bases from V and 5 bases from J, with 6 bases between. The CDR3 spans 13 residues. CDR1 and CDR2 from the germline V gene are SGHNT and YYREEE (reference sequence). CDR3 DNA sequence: TGTGCCAGCAGCTTGGGACAGGAAAACATTCAGTACTTC. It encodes CASSLGQENIQYF.

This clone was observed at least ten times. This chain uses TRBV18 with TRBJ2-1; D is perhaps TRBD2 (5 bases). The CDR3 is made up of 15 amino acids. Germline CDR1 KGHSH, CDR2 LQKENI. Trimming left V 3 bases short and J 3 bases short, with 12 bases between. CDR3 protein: CASSPRELSYNEQFF. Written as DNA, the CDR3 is TGTGCCAGCTCACCCCGGGAACTCAGCTACAATGAGCAGTTCTTC.

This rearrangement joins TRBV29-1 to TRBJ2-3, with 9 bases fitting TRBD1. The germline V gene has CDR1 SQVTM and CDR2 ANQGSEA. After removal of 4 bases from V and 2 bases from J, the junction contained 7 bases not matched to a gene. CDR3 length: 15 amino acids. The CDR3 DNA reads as TGCAGCGTTGGATACGGGACAGGGAACACAGATACGCAGTATTTT. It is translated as CSVGYGTGNTDTQYF.